A single sample is the source of the 15 T cell receptor beta chains below, sequenced in a study of CD8 T cells in ankylosing spondylitis. General study findings and limits: A TCR beta motif of several highly homologous variants appeared characteristic of ankylosing spondylitis blood.

TCRdb passed the 5' RACE reads through MiXCR, listing each CDR3 protein once. The top ten clones hold around 7% of a sample with approximately 550,000 distinct CDR3 sequences, roughly 13% of them seen once. Antigens for these TCRs are unknown. Specimen: blood, either unsorted or a sorted T cell fraction (not recorded which). These receptors came from a male donor with ankylosing spondylitis.

This clonotype was detected a few times. CDR3 protein: CASSRDSGVRTDTQYF. DNA of the CDR3: TGTGCCAGCAGCCGAGATTCAGGGGTCCGCACAGATACGCAGTATTTT. The chain combines TRBV3-1 with TRBJ2-3; D is possibly TRBD1 (6 bases). Trimming took off 4 bases at V and 1 base at J, with 15 bases between the two ends. This CDR3 contains 16 residues. Germline V gives CDR1 LGHDT, CDR2 YNNKEL (reference sequence).

This clonotype was detected only a few times. The CDR3 is CSARIGGYGYTF. CDR3 DNA: TGCAGTGCCAGGATAGGGGGGTATGGCTACACCTTC. V and J are TRBV20-1 and TRBJ1-2; D is perhaps TRBD1 (6 bases). Germline V lookup: CDR1 DFQATT, CDR2 SNEGSKA (reference sequence). The CDR3 spans 12 residues. Trimming cost V 6 bases and J 5 bases, with 13 bases left between them.

The table lists this clonotype with a few counts. The chain combines TRBV2 with TRBJ2-7; D is ambiguous. The CDR3 consists of 14 residues. The germline V gene has CDR1 SNHLY and CDR2 FYNNEI. Deletions cut 11 bases from V and 2 bases from J, with 19 bases between. The CDR3 reads CALRGSRITYEQYV. CDR3 bases: TGTGCCCTCCGAGGCTCCAGAATAACCTACGAGCAGTACGTC.

This clonotype was seen only a few times. This sequence joins TRBV20-1 and TRBJ2-2, with a possible D match to TRBD2 (6 bases). Deletions cut 0 bases from V and 0 bases from J, with 20 bases between. This CDR3 is built from 19 residues. The germline V gene encodes CDR1 DFQATT and CDR2 SNEGSKA (reference sequence). The CDR3 region is CSARDIKLGGETNTGELFF. The CDR3 DNA is TGCAGTGCTAGAGATATCAAGCTCGGGGGAGAAACGAACACCGGGGAGCTGTTTTTT.

This clonotype was counted between two and nine times. The rearrangement links TRBV29-1 to TRBJ2-2; 7 bases are a match to TRBD1. The CDR3 contains 14 residues. Germline CDR1 is SQVTM and CDR2 is ANQGSEA. The V segment lost 6 bases and the J segment 6 bases; nucleotides outside the gene matches: 10. CDR3 nucleotides: TGCAGCGTCAAAGGGGGCTGGGGCGCCGGGGAGCTGTTTTTT. Translated: CSVKGGWGAGELFF.

This clonotype was seen ten or more times. V gene TRBV7-6 combines with J gene TRBJ2-3; 10 nucleotides agree with TRBD2. Per the germline V gene, CDR1 is SGHVS and CDR2 is FNYEAQ. Trimming took 5 bases from V and 8 from J; bases not matched to a gene: 7. The length of the CDR3 is 14 residues. The CDR3 region has the DNA TGTGCCAGCAGCCCTCTAGCGGGAGAGGGTACGCAGTATTTT. Translated: CASSPLAGEGTQYF.

The chain has TRBV11-1 and TRBJ2-7; 9 bases line up with TRBD1. Unmatched junction bases numbered 20, after V lost 5 bases and J lost 6 bases. Per the germline V gene, CDR1 is SGHAT and CDR2 is FQDESV (reference sequence). The CDR3 spans 18 residues. The CDR3: CASSEGQGEAGRGCEQYV. For the CDR3, the DNA is TGTGCCAGCAGCGAGGGACAGGGTGAAGCGGGAAGGGGTTGCGAGCAGTACGTC.

This sequence joins TRBV29-1 and TRBJ1-1; D ambiguous. This CDR3 comprises 12 residues. Per the germline V gene, CDR1 is SQVTM and CDR2 is ANQGSEA. Trimming stripped 7 bases from V and 1 base from J, with 10 bases between. The CDR3 coding sequence is TGCAGCGCAACCACAGCGAACACTGAAGCTTTCTTT. Its translation: CSATTANTEAFF.

This clonotype was seen a handful of times. This chain joins TRBV11-2 and TRBJ1-2; D may be TRBD1 (6 bases). The V and J ends lost 0 bases and 2 bases respectively, with 10 bases between them. The CDR3 has 15 residues. Germline V gene lookup returns CDR1 SGHAT and CDR2 FQNNGV. The CDR3 DNA reads TGTGCCAGCAGCTTAGAGGGGGCGCGAAACTATGGCTACACCTTC. Translation: CASSLEGARNYGYTF.

The chain links TRBV2 to TRBJ2-1; TRBD2 matches at 9 bases. V trimming: 7 bases; J trimming: 5 bases; junction bases outside the gene matches: 3. The length of the CDR3 is 13 residues. Germline V lookup: CDR1 SNHLY, CDR2 FYNNEI. CDR3 DNA: TGTGCCAGCAAGCGGGAGGCCCACAATGAGCAGTTCTTC. It yields the protein CASKREAHNEQFF. Full variable domain (missing parts from reference TRBV2 and TRBJ2-1): EPEVTQTPSHQVTQMGQEVILRCVPISNHLYFYWYRQILGQKVEFLVSFYNNEISEKSEIFDDQFSVERPDGSNFTLKIRSTKLEDSAMYFCASKREAHNEQFFGPGTRLTVL.

This clonotype appeared a few times. The rearrangement links TRBV5-1 to TRBJ1-4; 10 bases agree with TRBD1. Unmatched junction bases numbered 2, after V lost 4 bases and J lost 5 bases. Per the germline V gene, CDR1 is SGHRS and CDR2 is YFSETQ. The CDR3 runs to 14 residues. The CDR3: CASSGGQGNEKLFF. CDR3 bases: TGCGCCAGCAGCGGGGGACAGGGGAATGAAAAACTGTTTTTT.

The chain links TRBV6-1 to TRBJ1-1, with 8 positions matching TRBD1. Unmatched junction bases numbered 7, after V lost 3 bases and J lost 4 bases. The CDR3 totals 15 residues. CDR1 MNHNS and CDR2 SASEGT come from the germline V gene. CDR3 DNA: TGTGCCAGCAGTGAGGGCAGGGGGCGATTCACTGAAGCTTTCTTT. Protein product: CASSEGRGRFTEAFF.

In this sample, this clonotype turned up a few times. The CDR3 coding sequence is TGTGCCAGCAGTGAAGCGTGGGGACAAGGATCCACTGAAGCTTTCTTT. Amino acids: CASSEAWGQGSTEAFF. The chain uses TRBV6-1 and TRBJ1-1; D is perhaps TRBD1 (6 bases). The CDR3 loop spans 16 amino acids. V was cut by 0 bases and J by 4 bases, with 15 bases left in between. Per germline, CDR1 MNHNS and CDR2 SASEGT.

V is TRBV28 and J is TRBJ2-2, with D uncertain. Trimming left V 5 bases short and J 1 base short, with 17 bases between. The V gene's germline CDR1 is MDHEN and CDR2 SYDVKM. This CDR3 comprises 17 residues. The CDR3, as DNA: TGTGCCAGCAGTCAGGCAGAAACCGTCTGGAACACCGGGGAGCTGTTTTTT. Encoded protein: CASSQAETVWNTGELFF. The full variable domain, its missing parts supplied by reference TRBV28 and TRBJ2-2, is DVKVTQSSRYLVKRTGEKVFLECVQDMDHENMFWYRQDPGLGLRLIYFSYDVKMKEKGDIPEGYSVSREKKERFSLILESASTNQTSMYLCASSQAETVWNTGELFFGEGSRLTVL.

In this sample, this clonotype turned up a few times. The genes are TRBV20-1 and TRBJ1-1; perhaps TRBD1 as D (5 bases). Germline CDR1 is DFQATT and CDR2 is SNEGSKA (reference sequence). V lost 5 bases and J 0 bases, leaving 13 bases between the germline ends. The CDR3 sequence is 14 residues long. The CDR3 DNA sequence: TGCAGTGCTCCAGACGGACAAATGAACACTGAAGCTTTCTTT. Translating it yields CSAPDGQMNTEAFF.